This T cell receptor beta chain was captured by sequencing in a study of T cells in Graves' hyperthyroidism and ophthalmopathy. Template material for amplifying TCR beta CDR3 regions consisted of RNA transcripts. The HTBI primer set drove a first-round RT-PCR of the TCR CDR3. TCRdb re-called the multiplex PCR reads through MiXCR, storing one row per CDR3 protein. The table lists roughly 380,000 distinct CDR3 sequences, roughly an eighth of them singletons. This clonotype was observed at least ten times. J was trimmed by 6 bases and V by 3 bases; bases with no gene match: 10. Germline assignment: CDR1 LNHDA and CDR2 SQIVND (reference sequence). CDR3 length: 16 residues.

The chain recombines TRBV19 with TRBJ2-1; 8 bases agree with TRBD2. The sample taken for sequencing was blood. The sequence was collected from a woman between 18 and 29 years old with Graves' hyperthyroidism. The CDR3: CASSIATGGVGNEQFF. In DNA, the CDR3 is TGTGCCAGTAGTATTGCCACGGGGGGGGTCGGCAATGAGCAGTTCTTC.